Listed here is a single T cell receptor beta chain. This record comes from a study of cytomegalovirus exposure and HLA in healthy donors. The PCR contained 60 Vbeta and 13 Jbeta primers. The repertoire was sequenced with immunoSEQ multiplex PCR; TCRdb's copy has only in-frame clones and lacks some. The sample lists fewer than 150,000 clones; roughly 67% were seen once. The J segment lost 2 bases and the V segment lost 3 bases, leaving 4 bases of the junction unmatched. The CDR3 length is 16 residues. Germline V lookup: CDR1 MNHNS, CDR2 SASEGT. Sample: PBMCs. The chain carries TRBV6-1 and TRBJ2-6; 7 nucleotides align to TRBD2. The origin of this receptor is a man younger than 35 in good health and CMV-seropositive. CDR3 in DNA: TGTGCCAGCAGTGATCGGGGGAGGGCTGGGGCCAACGTCCTGACTTTC. Its translation: CASSDRGRAGANVLTF.